This TCR beta chain was profiled in a study of vaccination and CD4 T cells after COVID-19. A word on this clonotype: Its antigen is unidentified. The germline gene is not matched at one end of the junction; a read error may be the cause.

Treatment in this sample: roughly ten-day PBMC culture with coronavirus spike peptide pools or control peptides (ViraFEST assay). Researchers collected the unexposed donor's CD4+ T cells before the COVID-19 pandemic (2011-2018). The CDR3 runs to 14 residues. CDR1 LNHNV and CDR2 YYDKDF come from the germline V gene (reference sequence). The Oncomine TCR Beta short-read assay was applied to DNA of cultured CD4+ T cells. Scientists extracted genomic DNA from CD4+ T cells grown in culture. TCRdb re-analysed the PCR reads in MiXCR, keeping a single row per CDR3 protein. Altogether 9,500 or so distinct CDR3 sequences are present, about 35% being singletons, with the ten largest covering 8% to 9.5%.

This TCR was recovered from a human donor in good health. The chain recombines TRBV15 with TRBJ2-3; 8 bases line up with TRBD1. The sequenced sample was CD4+ T cells from blood, cultured in vitro. In DNA form, the CDR3 reads TGTGCCACCAGCCGAGGACAGGGTCTGGATACGCGGTATTTT. This codes for CATSRGQGLDTRYF.